This T cell receptor beta chain was identified in a study of T cells in Graves' hyperthyroidism and ophthalmopathy. Amplification of TCR beta CDR3 regions used RNA as the template. During a first-round RT-PCR of the TCR CDR3, the HTBI primer set was used. TCRdb passed the multiplex PCR reads through MiXCR, listing each CDR3 protein once. The table includes 550,000 to 700,000 distinct CDR3 sequences, 46% detected once. The sample comprised peripheral blood or thyroid tissue (not recorded which). This sequence was found in an adult woman with Graves' disease, either hyperthyroidism or ophthalmopathy (not recorded which).

In DNA form, the CDR3 reads TGCAGCGTTGGCGAGATTGGAGAGACCCAGTACTTC. It codes for CSVGEIGETQYF. The V call is TRBV29-1, the J call TRBJ2-5; the D is unclear. CDR3 length equals 12 residues. The V and J ends lost 4 bases and 4 bases respectively, with 10 bases between them. The V gene's germline CDR1 is SQVTM and CDR2 ANQGSEA. The full variable domain, with the rest looked up from reference TRBV29-1 and TRBJ2-5, is SAVISQKPSRDICQRGTSLTIQCQVDSQVTMMFWYRQQPGQSLTLIATANQGSEATYESGFVIDKFPISRPNLTFSTLTVSNMSPEDSSIYLCSVGEIGETQYFGPGTRLLVL.